A single sample gave rise to the 2 T cell receptor beta chains below, sequenced in a study of CD8+ T cells in alopecia areata. Following RNA extraction, reverse transcription yielded cDNA that acted as the sequencing template. Method: immunoSEQ multiplex PCR; TCRdb's copy keeps in-frame clones and lacks some. The repertoire consists of around 290,000 clones, none detected only once. A sort of pooled cutaneous lymph node cells used CD4, CD8alpha, NKG2D, NKG2ACE and other stains. The sequenced material came from CD4+ T cells sorted from a lymph node. These receptors were obtained from a C3H/HeJ mouse with alopecia areata. The mouse strain carries the MHC haplotype H2-k.

This clone has more than one count but fewer than ten. Mouse gene names apply. The sequence runs out 4 residues before the end of the CDR3; the remainder is reconstructed from the germline J gene. Other nucleotide sequences from this sample produce the same CDR3. V is TRBV19 and J is TRBJ2-2; D unclear. Per germline, CDR1 FNHDT and CDR2 SITEND (reference sequence). V shed 1 base and J shed 0 bases, with 7 bases lying between them. The CDR3 spans 15 residues. The covered CDR3 bases are TGTGCCAGCAGTATACCAGGATCAAACACCGGG. Translated, it gives CASSIPGSNTG. In full, the CDR3 is CASSIPGSNTGQLYF.

This clone was picked up a small number of times. The gene names given are mouse names. Other nucleotide sequences in the sample specify the same CDR3. Partial CDR3 DNA: TGCACCTGCAGTGCCCCGGGACTGGGGGGGCAAGAC. This codes for CTCSAPGLGGQD. The entire CDR3 is CTCSAPGLGGQDTQYF. This chain joins TRBV1 and TRBJ2-5, with TRBD2 matching 13 bases. The read ends 4 residues early relative to the CDR3; the germline J gene fills the gap. The CDR3 consists of 16 residues. Per the germline V gene, CDR1 is NSQYPW and CDR2 is LRSPGD (reference sequence). The V segment lost 3 bases and the J segment 3 bases; nucleotides outside the gene matches: 3.